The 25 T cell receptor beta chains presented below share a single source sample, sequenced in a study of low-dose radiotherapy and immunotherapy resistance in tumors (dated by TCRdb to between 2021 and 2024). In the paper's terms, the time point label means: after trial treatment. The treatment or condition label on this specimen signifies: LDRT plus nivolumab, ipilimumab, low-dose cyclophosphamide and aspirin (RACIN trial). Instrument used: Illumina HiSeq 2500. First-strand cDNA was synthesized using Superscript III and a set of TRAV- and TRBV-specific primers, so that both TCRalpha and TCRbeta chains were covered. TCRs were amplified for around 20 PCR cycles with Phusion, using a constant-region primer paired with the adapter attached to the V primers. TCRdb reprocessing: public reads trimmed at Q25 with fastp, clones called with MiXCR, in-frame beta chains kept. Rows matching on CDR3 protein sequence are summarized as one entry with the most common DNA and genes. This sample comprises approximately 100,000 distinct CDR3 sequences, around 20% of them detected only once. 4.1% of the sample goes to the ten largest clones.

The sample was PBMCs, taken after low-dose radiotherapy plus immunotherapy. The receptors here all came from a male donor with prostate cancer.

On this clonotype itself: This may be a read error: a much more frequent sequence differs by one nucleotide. The CDR3 loop is CASSFQLAGSFYNEQFF. The CDR3 DNA reads TGTGCCAGCAGCTTCCAATTAGCTGGGAGCTTCTACAATGAGCAGTTCTTC. The J gene is TRBJ2-1, the V gene TRBV2; the D gene is possibly TRBD2 (5 bases). The ends were cut back, 6 bases at V and 3 bases at J, with 21 bases in the middle. Germline V gene data show CDR1 as SNHLY and CDR2 as FYNNEI. This CDR3 is built from 17 residues.

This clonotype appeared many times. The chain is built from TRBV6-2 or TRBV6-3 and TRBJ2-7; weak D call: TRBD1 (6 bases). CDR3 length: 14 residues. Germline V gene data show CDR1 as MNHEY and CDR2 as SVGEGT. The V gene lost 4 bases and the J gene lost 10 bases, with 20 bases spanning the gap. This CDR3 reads CASSSRGVFLSQYF. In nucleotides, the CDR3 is TGTGCCAGCAGTTCCAGGGGTGTCTTCCTTTCTCAGTACTTC.

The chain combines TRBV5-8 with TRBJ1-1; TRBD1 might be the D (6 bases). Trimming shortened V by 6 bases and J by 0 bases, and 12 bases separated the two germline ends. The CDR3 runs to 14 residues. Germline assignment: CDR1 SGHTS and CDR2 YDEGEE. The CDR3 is CASTTRGMNTEAFF. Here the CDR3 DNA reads TGTGCCAGCACCACGAGGGGGATGAACACTGAAGCTTTCTTT. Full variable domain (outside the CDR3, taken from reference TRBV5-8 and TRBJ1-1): EAGVTQSPTHLIKTRGQQATLRCSPISGHTSVYWYQQALGLGLQFLLWYDEGEERNRGNFPPRFSGRQFPNYSSELNVNALELEDSALYLCASTTRGMNTEAFFGQGTRLTVV.

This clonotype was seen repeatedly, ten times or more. The CDR3 nucleotides are TGTGCCAGCAGTGAAGAGGTCCCCGGACAGGGGTACTTC. Translating gives CASSEEVPGQGYF. The genes are TRBV2 and TRBJ2-7, with TRBD1 matching 8 bases. The junction had 8 bases not matched to a gene; V was cut back by 1 base and J by 12 bases. The CDR3 contains 13 residues. CDR1 is SNHLY and CDR2 is FYNNEI in the germline V gene.

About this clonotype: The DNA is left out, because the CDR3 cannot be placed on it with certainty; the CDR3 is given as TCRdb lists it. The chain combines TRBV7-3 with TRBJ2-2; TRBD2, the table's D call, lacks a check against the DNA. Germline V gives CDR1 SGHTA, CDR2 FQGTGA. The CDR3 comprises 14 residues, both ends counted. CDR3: CASSPNPSGELFFF.

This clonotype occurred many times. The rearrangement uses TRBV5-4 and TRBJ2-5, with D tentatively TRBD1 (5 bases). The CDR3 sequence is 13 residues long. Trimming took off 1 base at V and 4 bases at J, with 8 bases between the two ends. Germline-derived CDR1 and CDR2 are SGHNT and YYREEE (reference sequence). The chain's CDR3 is CASSLKGSETQYF. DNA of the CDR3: TGTGCCAGCAGCTTGAAGGGGTCAGAGACCCAGTACTTC.

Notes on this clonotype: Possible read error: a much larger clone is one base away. The CDR3 coding sequence is TGTGCCAGCACGCCTGGTAGGACAGGGATCACCGGGGAGCTGGTTTTT. It encodes CASTPGRTGITGELVF. V and J are TRBV27 and TRBJ2-2; 8 positions match TRBD1. CDR1 is MNHEY, CDR2 SMNVEV, per germline (reference sequence). The CDR3 is 16 residues long.

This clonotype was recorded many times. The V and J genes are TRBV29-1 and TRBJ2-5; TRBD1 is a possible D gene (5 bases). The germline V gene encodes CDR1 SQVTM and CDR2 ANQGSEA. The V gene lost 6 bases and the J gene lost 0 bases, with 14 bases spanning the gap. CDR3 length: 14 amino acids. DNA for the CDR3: TGCAGCGTGGGGTTTCGACAGTACCAAGAGACCCAGTACTTC. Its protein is CSVGFRQYQETQYF.

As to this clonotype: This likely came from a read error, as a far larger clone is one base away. As DNA, the CDR3 is TGCGCCAGCAGCTTGGCCTCGGGACAGGAGCAGTTCTTC. Translated: CASSLASGQEQFF. The V call is TRBV5-1, the J call TRBJ2-1, with TRBD1 matching 7 bases. This CDR3 contains 13 residues. Losses at the gene ends were 0 bases for V and 10 bases for J; bases not matched to a gene: 4. CDR1 is SGHRS, CDR2 YFSETQ, per germline.

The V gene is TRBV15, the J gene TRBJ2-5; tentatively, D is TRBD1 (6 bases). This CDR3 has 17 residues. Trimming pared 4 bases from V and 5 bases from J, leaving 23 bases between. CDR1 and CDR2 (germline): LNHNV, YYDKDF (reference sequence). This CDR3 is CATSINLLGGNGETQYF. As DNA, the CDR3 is TGTGCCACCAGCATCAACTTACTAGGGGGTAATGGGGAGACCCAGTACTTC.

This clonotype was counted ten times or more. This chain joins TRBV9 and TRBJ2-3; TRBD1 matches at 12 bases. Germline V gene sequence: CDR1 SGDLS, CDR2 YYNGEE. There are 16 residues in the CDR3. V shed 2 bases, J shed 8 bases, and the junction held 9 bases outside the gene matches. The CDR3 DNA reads TGTGCCAGCAGCGTCAGCGGGACAGGGGGCCGGGGTACGCAGTATTTT. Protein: CASSVSGTGGRGTQYF.

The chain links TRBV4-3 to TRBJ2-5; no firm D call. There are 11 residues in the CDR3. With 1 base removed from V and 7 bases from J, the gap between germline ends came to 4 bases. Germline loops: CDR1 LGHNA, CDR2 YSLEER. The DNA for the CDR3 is TGCGCCAGCAGCCAAGGGGGGACCCAGTACTTC. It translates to CASSQGGTQYF.

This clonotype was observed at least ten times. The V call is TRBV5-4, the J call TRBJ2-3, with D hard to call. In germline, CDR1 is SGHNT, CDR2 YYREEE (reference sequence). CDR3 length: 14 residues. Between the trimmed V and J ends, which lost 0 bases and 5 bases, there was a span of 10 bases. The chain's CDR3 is CASSLDPSIDTQYF. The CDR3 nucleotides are TGTGCCAGCAGCTTGGACCCCTCCATAGATACGCAGTATTTT.

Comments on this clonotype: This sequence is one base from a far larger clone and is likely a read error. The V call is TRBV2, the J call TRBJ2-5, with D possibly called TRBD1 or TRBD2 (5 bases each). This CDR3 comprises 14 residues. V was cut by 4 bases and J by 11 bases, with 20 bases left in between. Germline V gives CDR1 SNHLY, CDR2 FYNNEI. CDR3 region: CASSGGSSYNEQYF. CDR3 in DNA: TGTGCCAGCAGTGGGGGGAGCTCCTACAATGAGCAGTACTTC.

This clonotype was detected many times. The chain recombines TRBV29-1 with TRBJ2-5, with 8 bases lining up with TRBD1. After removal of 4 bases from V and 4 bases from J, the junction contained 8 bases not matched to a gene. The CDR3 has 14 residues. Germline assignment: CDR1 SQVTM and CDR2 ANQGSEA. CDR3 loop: CSVGPGGSVETQYF. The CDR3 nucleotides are TGCAGCGTTGGCCCAGGGGGCAGCGTAGAGACCCAGTACTTC.

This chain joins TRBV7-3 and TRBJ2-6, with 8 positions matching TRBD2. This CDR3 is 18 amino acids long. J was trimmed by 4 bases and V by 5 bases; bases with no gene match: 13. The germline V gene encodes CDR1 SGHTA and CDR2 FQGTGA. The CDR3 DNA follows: TGTGCCAGCAGCCTACCGACTAGCGCCCTTTCGGGGGCCAACGTCCTGACTTTC. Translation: CASSLPTSALSGANVLTF.

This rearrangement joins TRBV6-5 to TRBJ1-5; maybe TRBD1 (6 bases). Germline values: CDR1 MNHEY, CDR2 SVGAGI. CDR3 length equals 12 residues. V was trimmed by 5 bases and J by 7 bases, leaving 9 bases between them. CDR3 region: CASSTGNQPQHF. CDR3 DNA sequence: TGTGCCAGCAGTACAGGGAACCAGCCCCAGCATTTT.

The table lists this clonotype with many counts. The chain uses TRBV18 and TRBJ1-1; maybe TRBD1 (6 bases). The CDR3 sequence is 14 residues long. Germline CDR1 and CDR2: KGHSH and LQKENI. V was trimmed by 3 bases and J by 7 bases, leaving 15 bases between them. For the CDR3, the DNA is TGTGCCAGCTCACCCCTGACAGGTTTGGATGAAGCTTTCTTT. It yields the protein CASSPLTGLDEAFF.

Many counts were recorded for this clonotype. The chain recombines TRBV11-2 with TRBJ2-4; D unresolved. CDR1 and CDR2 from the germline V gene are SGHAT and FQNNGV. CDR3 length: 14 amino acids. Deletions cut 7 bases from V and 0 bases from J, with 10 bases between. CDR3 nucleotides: TGTGCCAGCACCGCAGCCCTAGCCAAAAACATTCAGTACTTC. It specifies CASTAALAKNIQYF.

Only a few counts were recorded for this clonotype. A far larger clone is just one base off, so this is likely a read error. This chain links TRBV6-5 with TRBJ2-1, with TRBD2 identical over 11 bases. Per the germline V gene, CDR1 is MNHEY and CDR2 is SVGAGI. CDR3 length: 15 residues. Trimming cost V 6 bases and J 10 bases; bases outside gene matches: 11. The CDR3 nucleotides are TGTGCCAGCAGCGCCGGGACTAGCGGAGACTACGAGCAGTTCTTC. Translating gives CASSAGTSGDYEQFF.

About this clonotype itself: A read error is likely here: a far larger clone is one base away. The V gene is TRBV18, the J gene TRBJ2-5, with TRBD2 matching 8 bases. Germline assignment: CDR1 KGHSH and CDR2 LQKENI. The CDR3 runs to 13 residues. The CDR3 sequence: CTSGGGQEETQYF. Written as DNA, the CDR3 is TGTACCAGCGGGGGAGGCCAGGAGGAGACCCAGTACTTC.

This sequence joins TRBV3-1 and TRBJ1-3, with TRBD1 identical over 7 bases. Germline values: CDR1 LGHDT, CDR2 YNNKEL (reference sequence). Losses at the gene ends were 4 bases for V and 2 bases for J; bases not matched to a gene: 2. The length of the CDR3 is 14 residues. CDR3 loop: CASSLQGTGNTIYF. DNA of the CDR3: TGTGCCAGCAGCCTACAGGGGACTGGAAACACCATATATTTT. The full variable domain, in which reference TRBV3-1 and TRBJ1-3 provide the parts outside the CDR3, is DTAVSQTPKYLVTQMGNDKSIKCEQNLGHDTMYWYKQDSKKFLKIMFSYNNKELIINETVPNRFSPKSPDKAHLNLHINSLELGDSAVYFCASSLQGTGNTIYFGEGSWLTVV.

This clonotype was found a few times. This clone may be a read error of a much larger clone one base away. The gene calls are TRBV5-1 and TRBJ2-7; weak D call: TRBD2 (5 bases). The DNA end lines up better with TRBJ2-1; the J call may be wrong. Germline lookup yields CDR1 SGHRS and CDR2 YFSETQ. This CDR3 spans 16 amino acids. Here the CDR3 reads CASSPDAASRFYEQFF. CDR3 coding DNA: TGCGCCAGCAGCCCGGACGCCGCTAGCAGATTCTACGAGCAGTTCTTC.

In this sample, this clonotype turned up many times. The CDR3 DNA reads as TGCGCCAGCAGGGCTAGCGGGTACGAGCAGTACTTC. Its protein product is CASRASGYEQYF. The rearrangement uses TRBV5-1 and TRBJ2-7; 8 positions match TRBD2. CDR1 is SGHRS and CDR2 is YFSETQ in the germline V gene. This CDR3 contains 12 residues. After removal of 5 bases from V and 4 bases from J, the junction contained 2 bases not matched to a gene.

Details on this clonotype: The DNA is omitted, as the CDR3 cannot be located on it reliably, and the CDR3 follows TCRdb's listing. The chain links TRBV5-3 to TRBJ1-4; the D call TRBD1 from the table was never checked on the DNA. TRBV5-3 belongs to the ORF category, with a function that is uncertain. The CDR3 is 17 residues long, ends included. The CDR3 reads CASSLEGGPRGEKLFFF.